These 17 T cell receptor beta chains came from one sample sequenced in a study of regulatory T cells in long-lasting Graves disease. Described time point: persistent/refractory GD, antithyroid drugs over 5 years with positive TRAb. Extracted PBMC RNA gave rise to the TCR library. Library construction for TCR beta used iRepertoire HTBI primers and Arm-PCR of CDR3 regions. TCRdb reprocessed the multiplex PCR reads with MiXCR, giving one entry per CDR3 protein. The sample has about 450,000 distinct CDR3 sequences, roughly a quarter seen once. The sample in question was peripheral blood mononuclear cells (PBMCs), obtained when the disease was refractory, from a patient treated with antithyroid drugs. Every receptor here comes from a female donor with Graves disease.

The V gene is TRBV3-1, the J gene TRBJ1-5; 10 bases match TRBD1. V lost 3 bases, J lost 4 bases, and 6 bases stayed unmatched. The CDR3 sequence is 16 residues long. Per the germline V gene, CDR1 is LGHDT and CDR2 is YNNKEL (reference sequence). CDR3 amino acids: CASSQTGGLRNQPQHF. CDR3 sequence (DNA): TGTGCCAGCAGCCAGACAGGGGGCCTACGAAATCAGCCCCAGCATTTT.

This clonotype was observed many times. The chain recombines TRBV20-1 with TRBJ2-1, with D perhaps being TRBD1 or TRBD2 (5 bases each). This CDR3 spans 14 amino acids. The germline V and J ends were trimmed by 2 bases and 5 bases, with 13 bases remaining between them. CDR1 DFQATT and CDR2 SNEGSKA come from the germline V gene (reference sequence). CDR3 residues: CSARIGTVNNEQFF. For the CDR3, the DNA is TGCAGTGCTAGAATAGGGACCGTGAACAATGAGCAGTTCTTC.

This clonotype turned up a few times. The chain recombines TRBV7-9 with TRBJ2-5, with 10 bases fitting TRBD2. In germline, CDR1 is SEHNR, CDR2 FQNEAQ (reference sequence). The CDR3 loop spans 15 amino acids. V shed 6 bases and J 2 bases; nucleotides not matched to a gene: 6. The CDR3 is CASRSQAGGQETQYF. DNA of the CDR3: TGTGCCAGCAGATCACAAGCGGGAGGGCAAGAGACCCAGTACTTC.

In its sample, this clonotype was seen a few times. The chain carries TRBV7-8 and TRBJ2-5; unclear D gene. V was cut by 5 bases and J by 2 bases, with 15 bases left in between. Germline V CDR1 and CDR2: SGHVS, FQNEAQ. The length of the CDR3 is 15 residues. This CDR3 reads CASSPPPPEQETQYF. Here the CDR3 DNA reads TGTGCCAGCAGCCCCCCACCCCCAGAACAAGAGACCCAGTACTTC.

This rearrangement joins TRBV10-3 to TRBJ1-2; 7 bases align to TRBD1. Per the germline V gene, CDR1 is ENHRY and CDR2 is SYGVKD. The CDR3 extends over 15 amino acids. With V trimmed by 7 bases and J by 0 bases, 8 bases remained unmatched. The chain's CDR3 is CAITTGGTANYGYTF. DNA of the CDR3: TGTGCCATCACCACAGGCGGGACAGCTAACTATGGCTACACCTTC.

Comments on this clonotype: A read error may account for a junction end that differs from germline. The chain combines TRBV2 with TRBJ2-2; possible D gene TRBD1, 5 bases. This CDR3 comprises 14 residues. Germline loops: CDR1 SNHLY, CDR2 FYNNEI. The DNA of the CDR3 is TGTGTCAGCAGCCCGACAGCGAACACCGGGGAGCTGTTTTTT. It translates to CVSSPTANTGELFF.

The chain recombines TRBV12-3 or TRBV12-4 with TRBJ2-7, with D possibly TRBD1 on 5 matching bases. The V end lost 3 bases, the J end lost 6 bases, and 18 bases lay between the germline ends. There are 15 residues in the CDR3. This chain's CDR3 is CASSFGQGGTSEQYF. The DNA for the CDR3 is TGTGCCAGCAGTTTCGGTCAGGGTGGCACCTCCGAGCAGTACTTC.

This clonotype appeared many times. The rearrangement uses TRBV10-3 and TRBJ1-1; no firm D call. V lost 9 bases, J lost 1 base, and 12 bases lay in between. CDR3 length: 13 residues. Germline CDR1 ENHRY, CDR2 SYGVKD. CDR3 bases: TGTGCCATGAGTACTGATGGGAACACTGAAGCTTTCTTT. Translated: CAMSTDGNTEAFF.

The J gene is TRBJ1-4, the V gene TRBV27, with TRBD1 matching 9 bases. The CDR3 consists of 15 residues. V lost 5 bases and J lost 5; bases outside the gene matches: 6. Per the germline V gene, CDR1 is MNHEY and CDR2 is SMNVEV (reference sequence). The CDR3 region is CASSPPGTGNEKLFF. The CDR3 nucleotides are TGTGCCAGCAGTCCGCCCGGGACAGGGAATGAAAAACTGTTTTTT.

This clonotype was picked up a small number of times. The chain joins TRBV7-8 to TRBJ1-1; no clear D. V was shortened by 3 bases and J by 4 bases, with 12 bases between the two germline ends. This CDR3 comprises 14 residues. Germline values: CDR1 SGHVS, CDR2 FQNEAQ. The CDR3 loop is CASSLGRAGTEAFF. As DNA, the CDR3 is TGTGCCAGCAGCTTGGGCCGAGCAGGCACTGAAGCTTTCTTT.

The chain has TRBV20-1 and TRBJ2-7; D may be TRBD1 or TRBD2 (6 bases each). V shed 2 bases and J shed 0 bases, with 11 bases lying between them. The CDR3 runs 14 residues. The germline V gene has CDR1 DFQATT and CDR2 SNEGSKA (reference sequence). The CDR3, as DNA: TGCAGTGCTAGACCCGGGGGCCGCTCCTACGAGCAGTACTTC. Translation: CSARPGGRSYEQYF.

Ten or more counts support this clonotype. The rearrangement joins TRBV7-2 to TRBJ2-2; D is unresolved. The CDR3 is 13 residues long. CDR1 and CDR2 (germline): SGHTA, FQGNSA. V lost 5 bases and J lost 4, with 8 bases in between. CDR3 in DNA: TGTGCCAGCAGCGAAGATTTCACCGGGGAGCTGTTTTTT. As protein: CASSEDFTGELFF.

This clonotype was counted a few times. The genes are TRBV6-5 and TRBJ1-3; D uncertain. This CDR3 has 14 amino acids. V lost 4 bases to trimming and J lost 0 bases, with 7 bases between them. Germline CDR1 reads MNHEY; CDR2 reads SVGAGI. The CDR3 is CASSWARSGNTIYF. Written as DNA, the CDR3 is TGTGCCAGCAGTTGGGCCCGCTCTGGAAACACCATATATTTT.

This rearrangement joins TRBV5-1 to TRBJ2-3; 12 bases match TRBD2. Germline CDR1 reads SGHRS; CDR2 reads YFSETQ. J gave up 5 bases and V 4 bases, and 5 bases lay outside the gene matches. The CDR3 runs to 15 residues. The CDR3 DNA is TGCGCCAGCAGCCCGACTAGCGGGAGAGTAGATACGCAGTATTTT. This sequence encodes CASSPTSGRVDTQYF.

The rearrangement links TRBV19 to TRBJ2-5, with D possibly being TRBD1 or TRBD2 (6 bases each). Germline values: CDR1 LNHDA, CDR2 SQIVND (reference sequence). This CDR3 contains 17 residues. Between the trimmed V and J ends, which lost 3 bases and 2 bases, there was a span of 19 bases. DNA of the CDR3: TGTGCCAGTAGTATGTTGGGGGGCCGAAACATACAAGAGACCCAGTACTTC. It translates to CASSMLGGRNIQETQYF.

About this clonotype itself: A read error may be the cause here, since a much bigger clone is one base away. The chain employs TRBV18 and TRBJ2-5, with D perhaps given as TRBD1 or TRBD2 (5 bases each). This CDR3 has 13 amino acids. In germline, CDR1 is KGHSH, CDR2 LQKENI. The CDR3: CAGSRGAEETQYF. The DNA of the CDR3 is TGTGCCGGCTCACGGGGCGCGGAGGAGACCCAGTACTTC.

DNA of the CDR3: TGCAGTGCAACCAAATCAGGGAGCAATCAGCCCCAGCATTTT. It specifies CSATKSGSNQPQHF. V gene TRBV20-1 combines with J gene TRBJ1-5; a possible D gene is TRBD1 (5 bases). CDR1 and CDR2 (germline): DFQATT, SNEGSKA (reference sequence). The length of the CDR3 is 14 residues. V was clipped by 6 bases and J by 1 base, with 13 bases between them.